This passage covers 26 T cell receptor beta chains from one sample sequenced in a study of sequential checkpoint blockade in melanoma. TCRdb's table, derived via immunoSEQ multiplex PCR, lists solely in-frame clones and lacks some. The sample lists about 37,000 clones, under 35% occurring once. The sample's treatment: randomized to nivolumab then ipilimumab (arm A) or the reverse (arm B). The sequences come from tumor tissue (inferred from file names), collected from a patient given nivolumab and ipilimumab in sequence. The receptor source for this set is a human donor with melanoma.

The chain links TRBV4-1 to TRBJ2-7; D possibly corresponds to TRBD2 (6 bases). V gave up 5 bases and J gave up 2 bases, with 16 bases separating them. Germline V gene lookup returns CDR1 MGHRA and CDR2 YSYEKL. This CDR3 contains 15 residues. CDR3 nucleotides: TGCGCCAGCAGCGGGACTGGGGTTCTTGCCTACGAGCAGTACTTC. Translating gives CASSGTGVLAYEQYF.

The rearrangement uses TRBV19 and TRBJ2-2; a possible D gene is TRBD2 (5 bases). The CDR3 is 13 residues long. CDR1 and CDR2 (germline): LNHDA, SQIVND (reference sequence). The V and J ends lost 9 bases and 1 base respectively, with 9 bases between them. The CDR3 DNA reads as TGTGCCAGCAGAGGGAAGAACACCGGGGAGCTGTTTTTT. Residues: CASRGKNTGELFF.

This clone came up a few times. The genes are TRBV9 and TRBJ1-2; 7 bases align to TRBD1. Germline lookup yields CDR1 SGDLS and CDR2 YYNGEE. CDR3 size: 16 residues. Trimming took 2 bases from V and 2 from J; bases not matched to a gene: 9. The CDR3 DNA follows: TGTGCCAGCAGCGTCGGGGACAGCGCGAGGAACTATGGCTACACCTTC. This encodes CASSVGDSARNYGYTF.

For this clone: One end of the junction does not line up with germline, which may come from a read error. This sequence joins TRBV9 and TRBJ1-1; no clear D gene. Germline V gene sequence: CDR1 SGDLS, CDR2 YYNGEE. The CDR3 has 12 residues. The CDR3 DNA sequence: TGTGCCAGCAGCGATATGAACTCTGAAGCTTTCTTT. Its protein product is CASSDMNSEAFF.

V usage is TRBV11-3 and J usage is TRBJ2-2, with D unclear. The CDR3 is 16 residues long. Germline V CDR1 and CDR2: SGHNT, YENEEA. V gave up 1 base and J gave up 6 bases, with 15 bases separating them. CDR3 residues: CASSLGGWPDPGELFF. CDR3 in DNA: TGTGCCAGCAGCTTAGGGGGTTGGCCGGATCCCGGGGAGCTGTTTTTT.

The chain uses TRBV30 and TRBJ1-4; D is unresolved. Germline CDR1 GTSNPN, CDR2 SVGIG (reference sequence). The CDR3 totals 12 residues. Trimming took 2 bases from V and 2 from J, leaving 3 bases between them. CDR3 sequence reads: CAWSRTNEKLFF. CDR3 sequence (DNA): TGTGCCTGGAGTCGTACTAATGAAAAACTGTTTTTT.

V usage is TRBV19 and J usage is TRBJ1-5, with D tentatively TRBD1 (6 bases). This CDR3 has 21 amino acids. Germline V gene data show CDR1 as LNHDA and CDR2 as SQIVND (reference sequence). The V end was cut by 7 bases, the J end by 4 bases, with 35 bases between. CDR3 bases: TGTGCCAGTACCCCTGGGTGGGGGCTTCTAACGGGTTCAGGTTGGAATCAGCCCCAGCATTTT. Protein sequence: CASTPGWGLLTGSGWNQPQHF.

This sequence joins TRBV6-8 and TRBJ2-7; 8 bases are a match to TRBD2. V lost 0 bases, J lost 2 bases, and 6 bases stayed unmatched. CDR1 and CDR2 (germline): MNHGY, SAAAGT. The CDR3 is 16 residues long. CDR3 sequence (DNA): TGTGCCAGCAGTTACTCTGGGCGGGGGGCGGCCTACGAGCAGTACTTC. Its translation: CASSYSGRGAAYEQYF.

This chain joins TRBV5-1 and TRBJ1-5, with D hard to call. Germline values: CDR1 SGHRS, CDR2 YFSETQ. V was pared by 2 bases and J by 0 bases, with 9 bases between. This CDR3 spans 15 amino acids. The CDR3 bases are TGCGCCAGCAGCTTTGGAACCCATAGCAATCAGCCCCAGCATTTT. It codes for CASSFGTHSNQPQHF. The full variable domain, completed using reference TRBV5-1 and TRBJ1-5, is KAGVTQTPRYLIKTRGQQVTLSCSPISGHRSVSWYQQTPGQGLQFLFEYFSETQRNKGNFPGRFSGRQFSNSRSEMNVSTLELGDSALYLCASSFGTHSNQPQHFGDGTRLSIL.

For the CDR3, the DNA is TGCGCCAGCAGCTCCGTACTCGGAACCGCTGGGGCCAACGTCCTGACTTTC. This translates into CASSSVLGTAGANVLTF. V usage is TRBV5-1 and J usage is TRBJ2-6; unclear D gene. V dropped 3 bases and J dropped 2 bases, with 15 bases sitting between them. Germline-derived CDR1 and CDR2 are SGHRS and YFSETQ. The CDR3 sequence is 17 residues long.

The chain combines TRBV6-8 with TRBJ1-2; D gene ambiguous. V lost 0 bases and J lost 2, with 13 bases in between. There are 16 residues in the CDR3. Germline values: CDR1 MNHGY, CDR2 SAAAGT. Here the CDR3 DNA reads TGTGCCAGCAGTTACTCGATGTCGGGGAGCAACTATGGCTACACCTTC. It specifies CASSYSMSGSNYGYTF.

The chain has TRBV5-1 and TRBJ2-5, with D uncertain. In germline, CDR1 is SGHRS, CDR2 YFSETQ. The CDR3 is made up of 14 amino acids. The V end lost 2 bases, the J end lost 10 bases, and 18 bases lay between the germline ends. The CDR3 loop is CASSFDTWVRDQYF. The DNA of the CDR3 is TGCGCCAGCAGCTTCGACACCTGGGTTCGAGACCAGTACTTC.

The chain has TRBV19 and TRBJ1-4; weak D call: TRBD1 (5 bases). Per the germline V gene, CDR1 is LNHDA and CDR2 is SQIVND (reference sequence). The germline V and J ends were trimmed by 3 bases and 0 bases, with 11 bases remaining between them. This CDR3 spans 16 amino acids. The CDR3 DNA reads as TGTGCCAGTAGTATTCTTGGGGGTTCAACTAATGAAAAACTGTTTTTT. Residues: CASSILGGSTNEKLFF. The full variable domain, rest sourced from reference TRBV19 and TRBJ1-4, is DGGITQSPKYLFRKEGQNVTLSCEQNLNHDAMYWYRQDPGQGLRLIYYSQIVNDFQKGDIAEGYSVSREKKESFPLTVTSAQKNPTAFYLCASSILGGSTNEKLFFGSGTQLSVL.

This clone has only a few counts. The chain combines TRBV9 with TRBJ2-7; the match to TRBD2 covers 8 bases. V lost 4 bases and J lost 1; bases outside the gene matches: 1. CDR1 and CDR2 (germline): SGDLS, YYNGEE. The CDR3 has 13 residues. CDR3 protein: CASSREGSYEQYF. CDR3 DNA sequence: TGTGCCAGCAGCCGGGAGGGGTCCTACGAGCAGTACTTC.

This chain connects TRBV6-8 to TRBJ1-2; possibly TRBD1 for D (5 bases). Germline V gives CDR1 MNHGY, CDR2 SAAAGT. The ends were cut back, 5 bases at V and 3 bases at J, with 7 bases in the middle. The CDR3 covers 12 residues. The CDR3 nucleotides read TGTGCCAGCAGTGACAGAGACTATGGCTACACCTTC. It yields the protein CASSDRDYGYTF.

The chain links TRBV6-8 to TRBJ1-6, with 10 bases identical to TRBD1. The germline gives CDR1 MNHGY, CDR2 SAAAGT. CDR3 length: 14 residues. With 6 bases clipped from V and 9 bases from J, the junction kept 5 bases outside the gene matches. CDR3 coding DNA: TGTGCCAGCAGGGGGGGGACAGGGGTTTCACCCCTCCACTTT. It is translated as CASRGGTGVSPLHF.

This clone was seen a few times. The chain has TRBV9 and TRBJ1-2, with no clear D. V dropped 3 bases and J dropped 4 bases, with 19 bases sitting between them. Germline V gene sequence: CDR1 SGDLS, CDR2 YYNGEE. CDR3 size: 16 residues. CDR3 loop: CASSASTALSIYGYTF. The CDR3 DNA reads TGTGCCAGCAGCGCTTCGACGGCCCTGTCGATCTATGGCTACACCTTC.

This clone was found many times. V usage is TRBV6-8 and J usage is TRBJ2-5, with D perhaps matching TRBD1 or TRBD2 (5 bases each). The germline V gene has CDR1 MNHGY and CDR2 SAAAGT. V was shortened by 6 bases and J by 5 bases, with 13 bases between the two germline ends. The CDR3 has 13 residues. CDR3: CASSGSEGETQYF. The CDR3 DNA reads TGTGCCAGCAGCGGCAGCGAGGGGGAGACCCAGTACTTC.

CDR3 sequence: CATSPTGPSYEQYF. In nucleotides, the CDR3 is TGTGCCACCTCCCCGACAGGGCCCTCCTACGAGCAGTACTTC. The chain employs TRBV6-8 and TRBJ2-7, with TRBD1 matching 7 bases. Unmatched junction bases numbered 9, after V lost 10 bases and J lost 0 bases. This CDR3 has 14 residues. Germline CDR1 and CDR2: MNHGY and SAAAGT.

The chain has TRBV19 and TRBJ1-1; 11 nucleotides match TRBD1. After removal of 5 bases from V and 1 base from J, the junction contained 12 bases not matched to a gene. Germline-derived CDR1 and CDR2 are LNHDA and SQIVND (reference sequence). The CDR3 loop spans 18 amino acids. The CDR3 DNA is TGTGCCAGTAGTTTAATGGGGGACAGGGGGTCCTCGAACACTGAAGCTTTCTTT. It encodes CASSLMGDRGSSNTEAFF. Full variable domain (missing parts from reference TRBV19 and TRBJ1-1): DGGITQSPKYLFRKEGQNVTLSCEQNLNHDAMYWYRQDPGQGLRLIYYSQIVNDFQKGDIAEGYSVSREKKESFPLTVTSAQKNPTAFYLCASSLMGDRGSSNTEAFFGQGTRLTVV.

The gene calls are TRBV28 and TRBJ2-1; 7 bases align to TRBD2. This CDR3 comprises 15 residues. Trimming removed 2 bases from V and 1 base from J; junction bases left unmatched: 2. Germline loops: CDR1 MDHEN, CDR2 SYDVKM. CDR3 nucleotides: TGTGCCAGCAGTTTAGCGGGAGAGTCCTACAATGAGCAGTTCTTC. It is translated as CASSLAGESYNEQFF.

This clone was counted between two and nine times. The gene calls are TRBV11-3 and TRBJ2-1, with a possible D match to TRBD2 (7 bases). Germline V gene data show CDR1 as SGHNT and CDR2 as YENEEA. The germline V and J ends were trimmed by 5 bases and 8 bases, with 16 bases remaining between them. CDR3 length equals 14 residues. The CDR3 loop is CASSPRGARDEQFF. CDR3 nucleotides: TGTGCCAGCAGCCCCCGGGGGGCGCGTGATGAGCAGTTCTTC. The complete variable domain, with remaining parts taken from reference TRBV11-3 and TRBJ2-1, reads EAGVVQSPRYKIIEKKQPVAFWCNPISGHNTLYWYLQNLGQGPELLIRYENEEAVDDSQLPKDRFSAERLKGVDSTLKIQPAELGDSAVYLCASSPRGARDEQFFGPGTRLTVL.

The J gene is TRBJ2-2, the V gene TRBV11-3; 8 positions agree with TRBD1. This CDR3 comprises 14 residues. Germline CDR1 reads SGHNT; CDR2 reads YENEEA. V gave up 5 bases and J gave up 6 bases; unmatched junction bases: 5. The CDR3 loop is CASSPDRVPGELFF. CDR3 sequence (DNA): TGTGCCAGCAGCCCGGACAGGGTTCCCGGGGAGCTGTTTTTT.

The rearrangement links TRBV10-2 to TRBJ2-2; TRBD2 matches at 13 bases. This CDR3 comprises 16 residues. The trim removed 3 bases at V and 5 bases at J, leaving 3 bases unmatched. CDR1 WSHSY and CDR2 SAAADI come from the germline V gene. The CDR3 here is CASSEGTSGKTGELFF. The DNA for the CDR3 is TGCGCCAGCAGTGAAGGGACTAGCGGGAAAACCGGGGAGCTGTTTTTT.

The chain employs TRBV19 and TRBJ2-7, with 7 bases identical to TRBD2. CDR3 size: 15 residues. Germline values: CDR1 LNHDA, CDR2 SQIVND (reference sequence). V dropped 8 bases and J dropped 2; count of bases not matched to a gene: 12. The CDR3 DNA follows: TGTGCCAGTTCCCTCTCGGGGGGAGGTACCTACGAGCAGTACTTC. Translation gives CASSLSGGGTYEQYF. The variable domain in full, with the rest retrieved from reference TRBV19 and TRBJ2-7, is DGGITQSPKYLFRKEGQNVTLSCEQNLNHDAMYWYRQDPGQGLRLIYYSQIVNDFQKGDIAEGYSVSREKKESFPLTVTSAQKNPTAFYLCASSLSGGGTYEQYFGPGTRLTVT.

This clone was seen a single time. V is TRBV25-1 and J is TRBJ1-6; the D gene is possibly TRBD1 (6 bases). Germline V gene sequence: CDR1 MGHDK, CDR2 SYGVNS. V shed 10 bases and J shed 7 bases, with 14 bases lying between them. The CDR3 covers 13 residues. CDR3 amino acids: CATSYQGNSPLHF. The CDR3 nucleotides are TGTGCCACCAGCTATCAGGGGAATTCACCCCTCCACTTT.